The source of this T cell receptor (beta chain) is a study of shared clonotypes between healthy human individuals. Study background: Each donor contributed plates that comprised three CD4 naive, three CD4 memory, two CD8 naive and one CD8 memory.

Germline V CDR1 and CDR2: MDHEN, SYDVKM. The CDR3 contains 15 residues. Trimming pared 5 bases from V and 3 bases from J, leaving 16 bases between. Profiling relied on immunoSEQ multiplex PCR, and the TCRdb table lists in-frame clones only, not all of them. Here the sample spans approximately 2,200,000 clones, approximately 94% being singletons. Positive CCR7 selection of CD45RO-negative cells yielded the naive CD8 cells, and terminally differentiated effector memory CD45RA+ cells were excluded. The TCR was taken from a man aged 18 to 29 in good health. Some clones in this sample may be carry-over from other donors' samples. Sequencing used naive CD8+ T cells from PBMCs. V usage is TRBV28 and J usage is TRBJ2-5; D may be TRBD2 (5 bases). The DNA for the CDR3 is TGTGCCAGCAGTCCAATAAACGGGATTAAAGAGACCCAGTACTTC. This encodes CASSPINGIKETQYF.